This TCR beta chain is drawn from a study of blood T cell repertoires in COVID-19. About the research overall: Material from acute and convalescent COVID-19 was sourced from the United States, Italy and Spain. The cDNA or gDNA used as material had been derived from T cells, B-cell-depleted T cells, or PBMCs.

In the study's own analysis: Nucleated cell counts were estimated from reference gene primer amplification. Method: immunoSEQ multiplex PCR; TCRdb's copy keeps in-frame clones and lacks some. That table furnishes V, J and clone size, whereas the DNA furnished D and trimming. The sample yields 95,000 to 150,000 clones, around 80% seen once. V was clipped by 10 bases and J by 0 bases, with 12 bases between them. CDR1 is SNHLY, CDR2 FYNNEI, per germline. The CDR3 has 13 amino acids. This TCR came from a man in his sixties with active or convalescent COVID-19. Sequencing was performed on peripheral blood. The chain links TRBV2 to TRBJ1-1; D is perhaps TRBD1 (6 bases). CDR3 amino acids: CATNRDLNTEAFF. For the CDR3, the DNA is TGTGCCACCAACAGGGATCTGAACACTGAAGCTTTCTTT.